The next 17 T cell receptor beta chains were all read from a single sample in a study of breast tumors, draining lymph nodes, adjacent tissues (dated by TCRdb to the mid-2010s). Lymph node samples came from the axillary draining lymph nodes of breast cancer patients. Receptor amplification or capture employed multiplex PCR. The sequencer was an Illumina HiSeq 2000. Clones were called with MiXCR by TCRdb after fastp trimmed the public reads at Q25, and only in-frame beta chains were retained. Here each entry gathers all rows of one CDR3 protein and keeps the most common genes and DNA. The sample yields nearly 200,000 distinct CDR3 sequences; roughly 31% were counted once. 4.3% of the sample comes from the top ten. The sample comprised axillary lymph node tissue. The receptors come from a female donor with breast cancer. Some clones in this sample may be carry-over from other donors' samples.

In its sample, this clonotype was seen many times. The chain joins TRBV4-3 to TRBJ2-7; 11 nucleotides agree with TRBD2. The CDR3 has 20 residues. Looked up from germline, CDR1 is LGHNA and CDR2 is YSLEER. Trimming cost V 1 base and J 4 bases; bases outside gene matches: 18. The CDR3 protein is CASSQALMGLTSGSLYEQYF. As DNA, the CDR3 is TGCGCCAGCAGCCAAGCCTTAATGGGACTCACTAGCGGGAGTTTATACGAGCAGTACTTC.

This chain joins TRBV4-2 and TRBJ2-1; 9 bases line up with TRBD2. Per the germline V gene, CDR1 is LGHNA and CDR2 is YNFKEQ. V lost 4 bases, J lost 6 bases, and 13 bases stayed unmatched. CDR3 size: 17 residues. The CDR3 DNA reads as TGTGCCAGCAGCCGAGGGGGAGGTAGCGGGGGTTCCAATGAGCAGTTCTTC. Translating gives CASSRGGGSGGSNEQFF.

Notes on this clonotype: This may come from a read error, since a much larger clone is one base off. J is TRBJ2-3 and V is TRBV20-1; 7 bases agree with TRBD2. Losses at the gene ends were 1 base for V and 4 bases for J; bases not matched to a gene: 17. CDR3 length equals 18 residues. Per germline, CDR1 DFQATT and CDR2 SNEGSKA (reference sequence). This CDR3 is CSARGTAGLSPRADTQYF. The DNA for the CDR3 is TGCAGTGCTAGAGGAACGGCGGGACTATCGCCCCGGGCAGATACGCAGTATTTT.

This clonotype has only a few counts. The V and J genes are TRBV28 and TRBJ2-1; 11 positions agree with TRBD2. V gave up 7 bases and J gave up 9 bases; unmatched junction bases: 8. Germline V lookup: CDR1 MDHEN, CDR2 SYDVKM. The CDR3 extends over 14 amino acids. The CDR3, as DNA: TGTGCCAGCAACGTAGTAGCGGGAGGGGGTGAGCAGTTCTTC. It codes for CASNVVAGGGEQFF.

This clonotype has ten or more counts. The chain recombines TRBV9 with TRBJ1-2; D ambiguous. CDR3 length equals 13 residues. V was clipped by 0 bases and J by 11 bases, with 14 bases between them. Germline loops: CDR1 SGDLS, CDR2 YYNGEE. The CDR3, as DNA: TGTGCCAGCAGCGTAGCTGGGATAGCCGGTTACACCTTC. Its protein is CASSVAGIAGYTF.

Points on this clonotype: Possible read error: a much larger clone is one base away. The chain joins TRBV20-1 to TRBJ2-7, with TRBD2 matching over 8 bases. Trimming took 3 bases from V and 6 from J; bases not matched to a gene: 10. The V gene's germline CDR1 is DFQATT and CDR2 SNEGSKA (reference sequence). The length of the CDR3 is 14 residues. The DNA for the CDR3 is TGCAGTGCTAGGGCGGGCGGGACTAGGGCCGAGCAGTACTTC. As protein: CSARAGGTRAEQYF.

This clonotype was seen at least ten times. This chain connects TRBV11-2 to TRBJ1-2; possible D gene TRBD1, 6 bases. The CDR3 is 12 residues long. Germline V gives CDR1 SGHAT, CDR2 FQNNGV. Trimming stripped 4 bases from V and 8 bases from J, with 11 bases between. CDR3 sequence (DNA): TGTGCCAGCAGCTCCTCAGGGGTGGGCTACACCTTC. Protein sequence: CASSSSGVGYTF.

This clonotype was observed at least ten times. V is TRBV29-1 and J is TRBJ1-4; 8 bases agree with TRBD1. Trimming cost V 4 bases and J 7 bases; bases outside gene matches: 8. Germline values: CDR1 SQVTM, CDR2 ANQGSEA. The CDR3 loop spans 14 amino acids. The CDR3 spells CSVAGQGQGEKLFF. In nucleotides, the CDR3 is TGCAGCGTTGCTGGACAGGGCCAAGGTGAAAAACTGTTTTTT.

This clonotype was recorded many times. The V and J genes are TRBV20-1 and TRBJ1-5; 7 bases fit TRBD1. CDR3 length: 13 amino acids. V shed 7 bases and J 6 bases; nucleotides not matched to a gene: 9. From germline, CDR1 is DFQATT and CDR2 SNEGSKA (reference sequence). The CDR3 DNA reads as TGCAGTGGCATACAGGGGCTCCCTCAGCCCCAGCATTTT. This translates into CSGIQGLPQPQHF.

V usage is TRBV2 and J usage is TRBJ1-2; no firm D call. Trimming stripped 4 bases from V and 1 base from J, with 10 bases between. Germline V lookup: CDR1 SNHLY, CDR2 FYNNEI. The CDR3 sequence is 14 residues long. DNA for the CDR3: TGTGCCAGCAGTGTCTCTGGGAGTAACTATGGCTACACCTTC. Its translation is CASSVSGSNYGYTF.

The genes are TRBV11-2 and TRBJ2-1; 8 bases line up with TRBD2. V was clipped by 3 bases and J by 0 bases; unmatched bases: 7. Germline loops: CDR1 SGHAT, CDR2 FQNNGV. The CDR3 covers 17 residues. In DNA form, the CDR3 reads TGTGCCAGCAGCTTGGGGTTTGGGACTAGCTCCTACAATGAGCAGTTCTTC. It codes for CASSLGFGTSSYNEQFF. The variable domain in full, completed from reference TRBV11-2 and TRBJ2-1, reads EAGVAQSPRYKIIEKRQSVAFWCNPISGHATLYWYQQILGQGPKLLIQFQNNGVVDDSQLPKDRFSAERLKGVDSTLKIQPAKLEDSAVYLCASSLGFGTSSYNEQFFGPGTRLTVL.

This clonotype came up many times. The rearrangement links TRBV10-2 to TRBJ1-5, with TRBD1 matching 11 bases. The CDR3 runs to 18 residues. CDR1 WSHSY and CDR2 SAAADI come from the germline V gene. V lost 5 bases and J lost 0; bases outside the gene matches: 9. In DNA form, the CDR3 reads TGCGCCAGCAGTCACGGGACAGGGGGTGTCGGTAGCAATCAGCCCCAGCATTTT. Translating gives CASSHGTGGVGSNQPQHF.

At least ten counts were recorded for this clonotype. This chain uses TRBV20-1 with TRBJ2-7; the match to TRBD1 covers 8 bases. CDR1 DFQATT and CDR2 SNEGSKA come from the germline V gene (reference sequence). The CDR3 is made up of 15 amino acids. V lost 6 bases to trimming and J lost 0 bases; unmatched junction nucleotides: 10. CDR3 protein: CSAIDGQGTSYEQYF. The CDR3 bases are TGCAGTGCCATAGACGGACAGGGAACCTCCTACGAGCAGTACTTC.

On this clonotype: This likely comes from a read error, as the CDR3 has no conserved phenylalanine or tryptophan at its end. V and J are TRBV11-3 and TRBJ1-1, with 9 positions matching TRBD1. V shed 5 bases and J 1 base; nucleotides not matched to a gene: 2. The V gene's germline CDR1 is SGHNT and CDR2 YENEEA. The CDR3 extends over 14 amino acids. The CDR3 coding sequence is TGTGCCAGCAGCGAGGGACAGGGGAACACTGAAGCTTTCTGT. Protein: CASSEGQGNTEAFC.

The rearrangement uses TRBV6-6 and TRBJ2-7; tentative D call: TRBD1 (5 bases). Trimming removed 4 bases at V and 6 bases at J, with 19 bases between. The CDR3 is 15 amino acids. Germline V gene lookup returns CDR1 MNHNY and CDR2 SVGAGI (reference sequence). Written as DNA, the CDR3 is TGTGCCAGCAGTTCCTTAACGCGTAGGGGCGGCGAGCAGTACTTC. This encodes CASSSLTRRGGEQYF.

For this clonotype: This is likely a read error, given that the CDR3 carries no conserved phenylalanine or tryptophan at its end. This chain joins TRBV5-1 and TRBJ2-7; D may be TRBD2 (7 bases). CDR3 length: 15 residues. CDR1 SGHRS and CDR2 YFSETQ come from the germline V gene. Trimming left V 4 bases short and J 3 bases short, with 17 bases between. The CDR3 DNA is TGCGCCAGCAGCCATTTGGACGGGGGGCGCTACGAGCAGTACCTC. Encoded protein: CASSHLDGGRYEQYL.

The chain joins TRBV6-5 to TRBJ1-6; TRBD1 might be the D (6 bases). The CDR3 contains 16 residues. V was cut by 6 bases and J by 9 bases, with 21 bases left in between. Germline V gene data show CDR1 as MNHEY and CDR2 as SVGAGI. The CDR3 region has the DNA TGTGCCAGCAGGGCCCCCAACGACAGGACAGCTTCACCCCTCCACTTT. This codes for CASRAPNDRTASPLHF.